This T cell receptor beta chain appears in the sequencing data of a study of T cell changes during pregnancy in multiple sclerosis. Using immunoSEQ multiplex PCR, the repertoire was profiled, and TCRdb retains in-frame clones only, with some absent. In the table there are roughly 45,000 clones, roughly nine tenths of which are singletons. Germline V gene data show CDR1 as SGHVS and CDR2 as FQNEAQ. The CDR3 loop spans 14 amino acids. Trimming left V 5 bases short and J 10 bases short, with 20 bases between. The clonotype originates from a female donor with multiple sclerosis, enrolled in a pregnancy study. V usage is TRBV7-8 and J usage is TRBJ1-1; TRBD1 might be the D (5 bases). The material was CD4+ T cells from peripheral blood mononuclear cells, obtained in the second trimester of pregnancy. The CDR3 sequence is CASSPQITPRVAFF. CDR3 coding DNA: TGTGCCAGCAGCCCTCAGATTACCCCCAGGGTAGCTTTCTTT.